This TCR beta chain was captured in a study of cytomegalovirus exposure and HLA in healthy donors. Overall study: According to later analysis, the same platform produced the 120 validation and 666 first-cohort repertoires. Study results and caveats: According to the study, some 160 TCR beta chains were cytomegalovirus-associated. Generally TCR sequences proved uncommon, though certain public TCRs appeared in numerous donors.

Repertoires were generated with immunoSEQ multiplex PCR, while TCRdb's copy carries only in-frame clones and drops some. This sample has around 250,000 clones, with almost 90% found just once. Turning to this clone: No antigen is known for it.

CDR1 is MGHRA and CDR2 is YSYEKL in the germline V gene. The CDR3 is made up of 13 amino acids. The trim removed 7 bases at V and 5 bases at J, leaving 5 bases unmatched. The clonotype was recovered from a woman aged 18 to 35 in good health and CMV-seronegative. This sequence joins TRBV4-1 and TRBJ2-1; 7 bases align to TRBD1. Input material: PBMCs. As DNA, the CDR3 is TGCGCCAGCAACAGGGGAACTGACAATGAGCAGTTCTTC. Encoded protein: CASNRGTDNEQFF.